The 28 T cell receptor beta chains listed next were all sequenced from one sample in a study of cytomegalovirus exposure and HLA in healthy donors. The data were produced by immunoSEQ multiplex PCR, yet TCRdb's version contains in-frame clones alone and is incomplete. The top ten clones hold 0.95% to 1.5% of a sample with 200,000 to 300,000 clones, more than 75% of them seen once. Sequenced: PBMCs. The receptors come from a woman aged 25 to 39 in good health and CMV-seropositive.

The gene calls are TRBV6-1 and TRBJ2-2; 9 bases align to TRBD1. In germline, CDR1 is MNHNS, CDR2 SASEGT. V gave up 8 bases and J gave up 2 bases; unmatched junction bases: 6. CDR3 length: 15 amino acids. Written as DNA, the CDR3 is TGTGCCAGCCTTGCCACAGGGGGCAACACCGGGGAGCTGTTTTTT. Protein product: CASLATGGNTGELFF.

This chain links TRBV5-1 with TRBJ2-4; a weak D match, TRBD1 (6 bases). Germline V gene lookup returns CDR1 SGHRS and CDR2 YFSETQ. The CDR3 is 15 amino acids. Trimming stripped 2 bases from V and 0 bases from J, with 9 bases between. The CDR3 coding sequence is TGCGCCAGCAGCTTAATAGGGGGAGCCAAAAACATTCAGTACTTC. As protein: CASSLIGGAKNIQYF.

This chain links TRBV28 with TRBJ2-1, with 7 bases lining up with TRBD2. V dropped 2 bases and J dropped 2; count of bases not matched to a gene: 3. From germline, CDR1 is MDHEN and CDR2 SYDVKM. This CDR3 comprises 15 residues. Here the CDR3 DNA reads TGTGCCAGCAGTTTACCGGGAGGCGCCTACAATGAGCAGTTCTTC. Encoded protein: CASSLPGGAYNEQFF.

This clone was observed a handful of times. CDR3 amino acids: CAWRGRTGSNQPQHF. The CDR3 DNA is TGTGCCTGGAGAGGCAGGACAGGGTCTAATCAGCCCCAGCATTTT. The chain carries TRBV30 and TRBJ1-5; 8 nucleotides match TRBD1. The V and J ends lost 3 bases and 4 bases, in that order; junction bases with no gene match: 8. The CDR3 is 15 residues long. Germline V gene data show CDR1 as GTSNPN and CDR2 as SVGIG (reference sequence).

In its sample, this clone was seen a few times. CDR3 in amino acids: CANTLQGEQYF. In DNA form, the CDR3 reads TGTGCCAACACCCTTCAGGGCGAGCAGTACTTC. The chain employs TRBV2 and TRBJ2-7, with a possible D match to TRBD1 (5 bases). This CDR3 is built from 11 residues. Germline CDR1 and CDR2: SNHLY and FYNNEI. V was cut by 10 bases and J by 6 bases, with 13 bases left in between.

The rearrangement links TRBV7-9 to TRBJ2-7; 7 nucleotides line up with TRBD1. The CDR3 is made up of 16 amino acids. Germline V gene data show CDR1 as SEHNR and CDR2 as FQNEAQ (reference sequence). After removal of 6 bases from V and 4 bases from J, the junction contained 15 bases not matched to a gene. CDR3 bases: TGTGCCAGCAGTTATTACGGAAGGGACAGACCTTACGAGCAGTACTTC. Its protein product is CASSYYGRDRPYEQYF.

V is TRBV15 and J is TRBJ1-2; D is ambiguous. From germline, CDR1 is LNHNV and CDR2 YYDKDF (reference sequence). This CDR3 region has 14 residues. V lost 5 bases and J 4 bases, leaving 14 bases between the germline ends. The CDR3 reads CATSPTSELYGYTF. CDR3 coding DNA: TGTGCCACCAGCCCGACGAGCGAGCTCTATGGCTACACCTTC.

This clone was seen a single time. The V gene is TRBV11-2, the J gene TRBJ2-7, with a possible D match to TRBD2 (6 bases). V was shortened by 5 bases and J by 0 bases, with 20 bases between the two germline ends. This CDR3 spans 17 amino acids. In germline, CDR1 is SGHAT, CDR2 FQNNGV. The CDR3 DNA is TGTGCCAGCAGCCCCCAACCTCTAGCGCGCAGCTCCTACGAGCAGTACTTC. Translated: CASSPQPLARSSYEQYF.

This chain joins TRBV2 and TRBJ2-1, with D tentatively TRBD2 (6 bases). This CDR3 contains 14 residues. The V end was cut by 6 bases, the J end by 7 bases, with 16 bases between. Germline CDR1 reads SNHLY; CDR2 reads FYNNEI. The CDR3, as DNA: TGTGCCAGCAGGGGGACTCCCTGGGGGAATGAGCAGTTCTTC. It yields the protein CASRGTPWGNEQFF.

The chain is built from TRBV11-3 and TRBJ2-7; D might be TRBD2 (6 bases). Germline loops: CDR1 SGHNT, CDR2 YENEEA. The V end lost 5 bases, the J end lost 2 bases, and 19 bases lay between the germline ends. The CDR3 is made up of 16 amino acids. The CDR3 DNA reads TGTGCCAGCAGCCCCGAGACTAGGACGTTCCCCTACGAGCAGTACTTC. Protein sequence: CASSPETRTFPYEQYF.

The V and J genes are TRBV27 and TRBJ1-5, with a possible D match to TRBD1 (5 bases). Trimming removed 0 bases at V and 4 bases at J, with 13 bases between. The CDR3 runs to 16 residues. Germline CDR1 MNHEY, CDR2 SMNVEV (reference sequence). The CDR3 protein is CASSLSGRVKNQPQHF. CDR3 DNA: TGTGCCAGCAGTTTATCGGGCAGGGTCAAGAATCAGCCCCAGCATTTT.

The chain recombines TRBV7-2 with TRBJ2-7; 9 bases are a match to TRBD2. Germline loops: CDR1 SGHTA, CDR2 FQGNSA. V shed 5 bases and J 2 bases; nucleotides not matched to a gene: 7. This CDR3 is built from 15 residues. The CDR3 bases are TGTGCCAGCAGCCCTTGGGGCGGGAGGGCCTACGAGCAGTACTTC. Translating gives CASSPWGGRAYEQYF.

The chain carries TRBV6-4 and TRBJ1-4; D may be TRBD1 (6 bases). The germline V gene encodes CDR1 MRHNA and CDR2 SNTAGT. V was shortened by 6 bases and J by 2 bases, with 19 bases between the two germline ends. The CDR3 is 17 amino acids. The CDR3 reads CASRGYRVRDTNEKLFF. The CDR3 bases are TGTGCCAGCAGGGGTTACAGGGTGAGGGATACTAATGAAAAACTGTTTTTT.

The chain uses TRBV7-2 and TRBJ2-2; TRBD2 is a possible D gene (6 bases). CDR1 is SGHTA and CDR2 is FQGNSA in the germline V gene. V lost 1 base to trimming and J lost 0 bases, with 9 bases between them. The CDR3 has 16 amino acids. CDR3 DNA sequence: TGTGCCAGCAGCTTAGAAGGAGGGTCGAACACCGGGGAGCTGTTTTTT. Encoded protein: CASSLEGGSNTGELFF.

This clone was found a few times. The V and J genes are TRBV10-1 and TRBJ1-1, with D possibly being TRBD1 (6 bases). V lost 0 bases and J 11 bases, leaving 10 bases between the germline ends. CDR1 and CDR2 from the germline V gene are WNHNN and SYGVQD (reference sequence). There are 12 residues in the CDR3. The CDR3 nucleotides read TGCGCCAGCAGTGAGTCCGCGGGGGCGGCTTTCTTT. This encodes CASSESAGAAFF.

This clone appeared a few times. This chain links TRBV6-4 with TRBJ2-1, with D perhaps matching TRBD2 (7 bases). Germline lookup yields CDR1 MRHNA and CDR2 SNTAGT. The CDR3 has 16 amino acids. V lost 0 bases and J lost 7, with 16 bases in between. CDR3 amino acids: CASSDSRGGQSNEQFF. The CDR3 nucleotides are TGTGCCAGCAGTGACTCGAGGGGGGGGCAATCGAATGAGCAGTTCTTC.

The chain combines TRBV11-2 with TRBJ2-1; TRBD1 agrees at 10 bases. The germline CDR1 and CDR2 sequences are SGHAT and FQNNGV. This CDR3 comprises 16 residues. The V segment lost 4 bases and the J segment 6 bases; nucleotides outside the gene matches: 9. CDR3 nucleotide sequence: TGTGCCAGCAGCTCCATTAGGGGACAGGGGACCAATGAGCAGTTCTTC. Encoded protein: CASSSIRGQGTNEQFF.

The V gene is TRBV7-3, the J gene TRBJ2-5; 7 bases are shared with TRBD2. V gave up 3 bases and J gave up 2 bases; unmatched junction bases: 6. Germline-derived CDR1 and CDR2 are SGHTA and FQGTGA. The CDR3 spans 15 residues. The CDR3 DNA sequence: TGTGCCAGCAGCTTGGCGGGAGTCTCTCAAGAGACCCAGTACTTC. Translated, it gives CASSLAGVSQETQYF.

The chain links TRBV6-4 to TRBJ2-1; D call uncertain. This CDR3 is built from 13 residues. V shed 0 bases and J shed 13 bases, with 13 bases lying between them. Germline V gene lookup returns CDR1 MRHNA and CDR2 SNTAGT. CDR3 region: CASSDSFQQKQFF. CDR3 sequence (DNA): TGTGCCAGCAGTGACTCTTTCCAACAGAAACAGTTCTTC.

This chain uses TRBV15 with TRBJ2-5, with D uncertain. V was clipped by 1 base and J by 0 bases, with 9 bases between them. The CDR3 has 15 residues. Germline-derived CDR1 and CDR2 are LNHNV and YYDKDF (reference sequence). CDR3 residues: CATSRGGADQETQYF. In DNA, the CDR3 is TGTGCCACCAGCAGAGGCGGCGCGGACCAAGAGACCCAGTACTTC.

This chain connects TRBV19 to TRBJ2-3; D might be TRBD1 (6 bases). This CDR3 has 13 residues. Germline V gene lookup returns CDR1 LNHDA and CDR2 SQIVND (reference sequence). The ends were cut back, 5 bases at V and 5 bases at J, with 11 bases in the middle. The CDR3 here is CASSQGQGDTQYF. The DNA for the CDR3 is TGTGCCAGTAGTCAGGGGCAGGGAGATACGCAGTATTTT.

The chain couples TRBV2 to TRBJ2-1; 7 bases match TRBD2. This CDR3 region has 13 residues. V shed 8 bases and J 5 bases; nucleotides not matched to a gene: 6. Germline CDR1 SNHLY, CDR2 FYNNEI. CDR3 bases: TGTGCCAGCGGCGGACTAGACAACAATGAGCAGTTCTTC. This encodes CASGGLDNNEQFF.

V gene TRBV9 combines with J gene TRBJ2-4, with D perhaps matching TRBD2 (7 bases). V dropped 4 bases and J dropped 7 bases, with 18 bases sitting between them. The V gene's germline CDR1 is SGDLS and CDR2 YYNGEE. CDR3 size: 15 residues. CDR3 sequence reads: CASSQEGGPGNIQYF. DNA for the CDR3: TGTGCCAGCAGCCAAGAGGGGGGGCCGGGGAACATTCAGTACTTC.

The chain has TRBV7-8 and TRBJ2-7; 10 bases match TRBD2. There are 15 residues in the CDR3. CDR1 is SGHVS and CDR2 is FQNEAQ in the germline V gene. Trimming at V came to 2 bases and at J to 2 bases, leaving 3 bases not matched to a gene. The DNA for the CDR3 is TGTGCCAGCAGCTTAATACTAGCGGGGACCTACGAGCAGTACTTC. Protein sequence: CASSLILAGTYEQYF.

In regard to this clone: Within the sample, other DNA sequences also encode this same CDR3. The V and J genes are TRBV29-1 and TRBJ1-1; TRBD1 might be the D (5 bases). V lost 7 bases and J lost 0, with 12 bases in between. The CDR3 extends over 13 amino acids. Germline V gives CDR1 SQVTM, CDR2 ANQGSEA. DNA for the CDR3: TGCAGCGCATGGGGGGGGTTGAACACTGAAGCTTTCTTT. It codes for CSAWGGLNTEAFF.

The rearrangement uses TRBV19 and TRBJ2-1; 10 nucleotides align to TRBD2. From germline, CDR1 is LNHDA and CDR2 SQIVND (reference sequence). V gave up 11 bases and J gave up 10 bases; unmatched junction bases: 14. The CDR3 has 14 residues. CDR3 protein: CACRPGTSVEEQFF. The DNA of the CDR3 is TGTGCCTGCCGCCCCGGGACTAGCGTAGAGGAGCAGTTCTTC. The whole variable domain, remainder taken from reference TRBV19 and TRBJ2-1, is DGGITQSPKYLFRKEGQNVTLSCEQNLNHDAMYWYRQDPGQGLRLIYYSQIVNDFQKGDIAEGYSVSREKKESFPLTVTSAQKNPTAFYLCACRPGTSVEEQFFGPGTRLTVL.

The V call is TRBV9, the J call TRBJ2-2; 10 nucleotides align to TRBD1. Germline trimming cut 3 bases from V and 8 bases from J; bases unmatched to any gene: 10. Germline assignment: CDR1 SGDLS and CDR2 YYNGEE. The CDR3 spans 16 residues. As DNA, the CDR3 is TGTGCCAGCAGCGACTCCCTGACAGGGGGCCGTGGGGAGCTGTTTTTT. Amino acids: CASSDSLTGGRGELFF.

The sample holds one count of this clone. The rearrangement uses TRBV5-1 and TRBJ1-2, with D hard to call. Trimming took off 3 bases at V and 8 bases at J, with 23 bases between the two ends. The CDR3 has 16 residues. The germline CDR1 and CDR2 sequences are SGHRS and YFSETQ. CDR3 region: CASSSGGAGGGEGYTF. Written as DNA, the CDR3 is TGCGCCAGCAGCTCGGGAGGCGCAGGAGGCGGGGAAGGCTACACCTTC. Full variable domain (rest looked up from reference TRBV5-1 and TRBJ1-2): KAGVTQTPRYLIKTRGQQVTLSCSPISGHRSVSWYQQTPGQGLQFLFEYFSETQRNKGNFPGRFSGRQFSNSRSEMNVSTLELGDSALYLCASSSGGAGGGEGYTFGSGTRLTVV.